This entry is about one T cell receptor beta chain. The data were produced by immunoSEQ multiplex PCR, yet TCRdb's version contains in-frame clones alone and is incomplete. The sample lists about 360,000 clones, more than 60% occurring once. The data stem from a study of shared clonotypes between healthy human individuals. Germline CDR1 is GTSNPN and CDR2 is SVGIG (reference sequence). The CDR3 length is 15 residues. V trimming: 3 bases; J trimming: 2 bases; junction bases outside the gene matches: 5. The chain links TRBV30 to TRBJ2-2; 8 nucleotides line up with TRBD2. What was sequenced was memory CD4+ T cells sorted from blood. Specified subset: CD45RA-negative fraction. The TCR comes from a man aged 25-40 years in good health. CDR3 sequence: CAWRGTSGNTGELFF. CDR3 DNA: TGTGCCTGGAGAGGAACTAGCGGCAACACCGGGGAGCTGTTTTTT.